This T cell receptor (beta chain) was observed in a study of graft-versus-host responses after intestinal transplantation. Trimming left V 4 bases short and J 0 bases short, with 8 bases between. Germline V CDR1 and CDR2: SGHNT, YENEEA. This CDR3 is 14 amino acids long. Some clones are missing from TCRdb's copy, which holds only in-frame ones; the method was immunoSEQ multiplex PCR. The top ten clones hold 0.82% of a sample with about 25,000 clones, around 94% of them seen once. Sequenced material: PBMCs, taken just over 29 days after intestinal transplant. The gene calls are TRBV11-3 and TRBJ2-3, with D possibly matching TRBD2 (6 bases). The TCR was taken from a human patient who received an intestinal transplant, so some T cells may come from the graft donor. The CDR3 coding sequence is TGTGCCAGCAGCTCCGGGGGAAGCACAGATACGCAGTATTTT. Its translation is CASSSGGSTDTQYF.